This T cell receptor (beta chain) derives from a study of T cells after yellow fever vaccination. Study-wide context: Fractions of limited cellularity were prepared by means of SMART-Seq v4 Ultra Low Input. Study-level results: Reappearing after the booster were most of the clones from primary vaccination (around 96% CD4, 88% CD8). Weaker overall, the secondary response nonetheless peaked faster (day 5 versus 15).

With respect to this clonotype: The antigen remains unidentified.

V lost 1 base to trimming and J lost 0 bases, with 10 bases between them. This CDR3 contains 15 residues. Germline loops: CDR1 MGHRA, CDR2 YSYEKL. TCRdb re-derived calls from the 5' RACE reads in MiXCR, one entry per CDR3 protein. This sample carries 150,000 or so distinct CDR3 sequences, approximately 10% of them seen once, and the ten largest clones take about a third. This chain uses TRBV4-1 with TRBJ2-7, with D maybe TRBD1 (5 bases). Sequenced material: CD8+ T cells sorted from PBMCs, taken 45 days after the yellow fever booster vaccination. The TCR was taken from a young man who received the YFV17D yellow fever vaccine. CDR3 region: CASSQGQGPSYEQYF. As DNA, the CDR3 is TGCGCCAGCAGCCAAGGGCAGGGCCCCTCCTACGAGCAGTACTTC.